This record covers a single T cell receptor beta chain. Assay used: immunoSEQ multiplex PCR; TCRdb lists only in-frame clones, some missing. Here the sample spans 70,000 to 100,000 clones, 85% to 95% being singletons. With 4 bases removed from V and 7 bases from J, the gap between germline ends came to 10 bases. The CDR3 runs to 12 residues. Germline CDR1 is SEHNR and CDR2 is FQNEAQ (reference sequence). The source of the sample is a study of blood T cell repertoires in COVID-19. Study at large: The United States, Italy and Spain supplied acute and convalescent COVID-19 samples. T cells, B-cell-depleted T cells, or PBMCs supplied cDNA or gDNA.

This TCR came from a man aged 60 to 75 with acute or convalescent COVID-19. The sequencing input was peripheral blood. The chain has TRBV7-9 and TRBJ1-1; D call uncertain. The CDR3 region is CASSSLPGEAFF. The DNA of the CDR3 is TGTGCCAGCAGCTCACTGCCGGGTGAAGCTTTCTTT.